The clone carrying this T cell receptor beta chain showed up many times. Germline V gives CDR1 SGHTA, CDR2 FQGNSA. V lost 5 bases, J lost 4 bases, and 6 bases stayed unmatched. This CDR3 is 14 amino acids long. One entry per CDR3 protein, called by TCRdb with MiXCR from the reads. The table records 350,000 to 550,000 distinct CDR3 sequences, under 40% of them present only once. This sample is drawn from a study of T cell repertoires in cytomegalovirus infection. This chain uses TRBV7-2 with TRBJ1-2; 8 bases are a match to TRBD1. The sequenced sample was PBMCs. This TCR was sampled from a human donor in good health (CMV status not recorded). Some clones in this sample may be carry-over from other donors' samples. CDR3 DNA sequence: TGTGCCAGCAGCGTAGGAGGACAGGGCTATGGCTACACCTTC. This gives the protein CASSVGGQGYGYTF.